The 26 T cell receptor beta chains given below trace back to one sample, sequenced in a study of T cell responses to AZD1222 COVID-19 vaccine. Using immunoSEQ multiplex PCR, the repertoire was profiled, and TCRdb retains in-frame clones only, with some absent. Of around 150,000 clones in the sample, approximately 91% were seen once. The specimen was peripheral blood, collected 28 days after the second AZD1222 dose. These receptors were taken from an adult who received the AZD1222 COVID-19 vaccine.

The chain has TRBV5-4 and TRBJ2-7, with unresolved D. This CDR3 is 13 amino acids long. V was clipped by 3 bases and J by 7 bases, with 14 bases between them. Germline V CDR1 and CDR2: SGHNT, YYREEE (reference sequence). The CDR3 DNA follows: TGTGCCAGCAGCTCCGACCCCGAGAGGGAGCAGTACTTC. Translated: CASSSDPEREQYF.

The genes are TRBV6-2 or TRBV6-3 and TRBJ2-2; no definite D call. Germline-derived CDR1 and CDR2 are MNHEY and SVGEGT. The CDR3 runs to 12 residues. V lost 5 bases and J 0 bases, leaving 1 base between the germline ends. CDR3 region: CASSTNTGELFF. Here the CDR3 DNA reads TGTGCCAGCAGTACGAACACCGGGGAGCTGTTTTTT.

As DNA, the CDR3 is TGTGCCAGCTCAGAGCTAGCGGGATTTGAGCAGTTCTTC. Translation: CASSELAGFEQFF. The chain has TRBV18 and TRBJ2-1, with 9 bases that match TRBD2. Germline V lookup: CDR1 KGHSH, CDR2 LQKENI. J lost 9 bases, V lost 5 bases, and 5 bases had no gene match. The CDR3 loop spans 13 amino acids.

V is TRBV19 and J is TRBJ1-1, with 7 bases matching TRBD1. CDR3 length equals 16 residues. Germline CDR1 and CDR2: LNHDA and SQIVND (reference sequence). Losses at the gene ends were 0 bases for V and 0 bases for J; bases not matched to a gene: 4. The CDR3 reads CASSIEGGRLNTEAFF. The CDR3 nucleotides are TGTGCCAGTAGTATAGAAGGGGGCCGGCTGAACACTGAAGCTTTCTTT.

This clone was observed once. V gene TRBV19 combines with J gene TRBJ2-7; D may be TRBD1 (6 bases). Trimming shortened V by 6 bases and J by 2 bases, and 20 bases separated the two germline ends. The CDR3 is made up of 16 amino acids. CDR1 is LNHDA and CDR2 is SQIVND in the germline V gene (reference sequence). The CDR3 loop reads CASRTREGQGTYEQYF. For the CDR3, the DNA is TGTGCCAGTAGGACCCGCGAAGGGCAGGGGACCTACGAGCAGTACTTC.

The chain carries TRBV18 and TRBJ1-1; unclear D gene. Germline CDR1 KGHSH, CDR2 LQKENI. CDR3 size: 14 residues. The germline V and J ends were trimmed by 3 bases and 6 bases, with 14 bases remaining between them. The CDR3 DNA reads TGTGCCAGCTCACCCACCGCGGCGGGCGCTGAAGCTTTCTTT. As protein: CASSPTAAGAEAFF.

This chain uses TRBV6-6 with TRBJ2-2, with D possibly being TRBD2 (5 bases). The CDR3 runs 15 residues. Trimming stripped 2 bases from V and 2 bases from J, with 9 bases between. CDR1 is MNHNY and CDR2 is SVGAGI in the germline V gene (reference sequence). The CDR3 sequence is CASSYGLANTGELFF. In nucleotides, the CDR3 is TGTGCCAGCAGTTACGGGCTAGCAAACACCGGGGAGCTGTTTTTT.

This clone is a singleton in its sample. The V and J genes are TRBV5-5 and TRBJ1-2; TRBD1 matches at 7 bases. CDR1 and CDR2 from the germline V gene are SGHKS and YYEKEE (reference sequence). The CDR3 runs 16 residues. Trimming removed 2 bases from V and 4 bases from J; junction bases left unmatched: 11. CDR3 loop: CASSFYDRAAVYGYTF. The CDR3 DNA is TGTGCCAGCAGCTTCTATGACAGGGCCGCTGTCTATGGCTACACCTTC. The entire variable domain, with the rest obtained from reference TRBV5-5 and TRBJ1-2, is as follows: DAGVTQSPTHLIKTRGQQVTLRCSPISGHKSVSWYQQVLGQGPQFIFQYYEKEERGRGNFPDRFSARQFPNYSSELNVNALLLGDSALYLCASSFYDRAAVYGYTFGSGTRLTVV.

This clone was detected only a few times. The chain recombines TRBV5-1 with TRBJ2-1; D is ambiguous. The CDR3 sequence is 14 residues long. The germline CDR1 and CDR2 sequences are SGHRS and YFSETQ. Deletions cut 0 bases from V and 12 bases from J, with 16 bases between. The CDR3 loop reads CASSLENGETSQFF. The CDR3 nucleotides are TGCGCCAGCAGCTTGGAAAATGGAGAAACCTCGCAGTTCTTC.

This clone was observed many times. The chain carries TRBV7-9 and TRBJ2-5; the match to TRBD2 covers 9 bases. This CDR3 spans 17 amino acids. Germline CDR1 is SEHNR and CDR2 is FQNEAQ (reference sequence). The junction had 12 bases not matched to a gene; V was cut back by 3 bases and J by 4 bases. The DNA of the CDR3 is TGTGCCAGCAGCTTCCTCGGGGGAGCGGGAGGAGGAGAGACCCAGTACTTC. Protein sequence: CASSFLGGAGGGETQYF.

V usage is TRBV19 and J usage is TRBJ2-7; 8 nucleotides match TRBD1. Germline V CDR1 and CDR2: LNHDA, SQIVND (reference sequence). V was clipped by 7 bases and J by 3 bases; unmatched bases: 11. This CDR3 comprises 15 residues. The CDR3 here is CASKSSSTGDYEQYF. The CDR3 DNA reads TGTGCCAGTAAAAGCTCGTCGACAGGGGACTACGAGCAGTACTTC.

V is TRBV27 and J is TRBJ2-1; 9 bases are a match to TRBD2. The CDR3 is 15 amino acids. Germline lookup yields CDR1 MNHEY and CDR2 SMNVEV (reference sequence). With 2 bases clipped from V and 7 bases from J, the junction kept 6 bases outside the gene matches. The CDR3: CASSLNGGRANEQFF. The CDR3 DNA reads TGTGCCAGCAGTTTAAATGGCGGGAGGGCTAATGAGCAGTTCTTC.

CDR3 DNA: TGTGCCAGCAGCTTACAGGGGGCCCTGAACACTGAAGCTTTCTTT. This gives the protein CASSLQGALNTEAFF. The chain has TRBV7-3 and TRBJ1-1; 8 nucleotides line up with TRBD1. The CDR3 runs to 15 residues. CDR1 is SGHTA, CDR2 FQGTGA, per germline. J gave up 0 bases and V 2 bases, and 2 bases lay outside the gene matches.

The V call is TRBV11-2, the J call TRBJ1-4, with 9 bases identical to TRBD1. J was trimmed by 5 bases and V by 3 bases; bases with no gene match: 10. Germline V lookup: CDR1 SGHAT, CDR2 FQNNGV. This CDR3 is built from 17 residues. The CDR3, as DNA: TGTGCCAGCAGCTTTTCGGAGACCGGGACAGGGAATGAAAAACTGTTTTTT. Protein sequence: CASSFSETGTGNEKLFF. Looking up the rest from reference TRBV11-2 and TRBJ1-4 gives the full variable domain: EAGVAQSPRYKIIEKRQSVAFWCNPISGHATLYWYQQILGQGPKLLIQFQNNGVVDDSQLPKDRFSAERLKGVDSTLKIQPAKLEDSAVYLCASSFSETGTGNEKLFFGSGTQLSVL.

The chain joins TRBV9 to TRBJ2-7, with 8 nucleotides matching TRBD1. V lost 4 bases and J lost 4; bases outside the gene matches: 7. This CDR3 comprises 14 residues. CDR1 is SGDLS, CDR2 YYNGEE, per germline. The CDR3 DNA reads TGTGCCAGCAGCAAGGGACAGGCCCCTTACGAGCAGTACTTC. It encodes CASSKGQAPYEQYF.

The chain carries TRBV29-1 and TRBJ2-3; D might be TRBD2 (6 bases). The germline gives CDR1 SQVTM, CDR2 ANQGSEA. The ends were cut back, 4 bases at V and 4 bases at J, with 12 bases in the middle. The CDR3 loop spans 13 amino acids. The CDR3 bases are TGCAGCGTTGGGGAGGCTAGCCCAGATACGCAGTATTTT. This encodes CSVGEASPDTQYF.

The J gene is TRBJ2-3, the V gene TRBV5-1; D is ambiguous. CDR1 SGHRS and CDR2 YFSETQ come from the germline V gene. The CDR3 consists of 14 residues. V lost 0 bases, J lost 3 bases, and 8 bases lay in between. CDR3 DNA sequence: TGCGCCAGCAGCTTGGTAAGCGTAACAGATACGCAGTATTTT. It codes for CASSLVSVTDTQYF.

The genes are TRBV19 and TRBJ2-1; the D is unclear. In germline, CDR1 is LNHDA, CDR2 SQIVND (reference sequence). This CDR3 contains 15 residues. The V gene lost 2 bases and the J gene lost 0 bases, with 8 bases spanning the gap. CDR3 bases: TGTGCCAGTAGTATATCGTATAGCTCCTACAATGAGCAGTTCTTC. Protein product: CASSISYSSYNEQFF.

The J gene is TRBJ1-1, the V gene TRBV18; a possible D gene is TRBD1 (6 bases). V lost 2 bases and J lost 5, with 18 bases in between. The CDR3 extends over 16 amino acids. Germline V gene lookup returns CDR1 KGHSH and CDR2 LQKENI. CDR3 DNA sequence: TGTGCCAGCTCACCAATGGTAATAGCAGGGGAGACTGAAGCTTTCTTT. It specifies CASSPMVIAGETEAFF.

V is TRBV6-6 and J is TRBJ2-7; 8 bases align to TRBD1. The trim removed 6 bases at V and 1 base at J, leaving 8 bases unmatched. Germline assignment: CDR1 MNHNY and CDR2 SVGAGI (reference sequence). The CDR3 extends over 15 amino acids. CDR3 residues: CASSPRTGRSYEQYF. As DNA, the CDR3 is TGTGCCAGCAGCCCCAGGACAGGGAGGTCCTACGAGCAGTACTTC.

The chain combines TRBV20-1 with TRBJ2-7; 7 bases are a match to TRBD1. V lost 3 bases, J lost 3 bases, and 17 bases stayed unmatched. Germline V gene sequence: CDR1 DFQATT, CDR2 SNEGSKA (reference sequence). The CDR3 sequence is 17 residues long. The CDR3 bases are TGCAGTGCTAGTTCCTTGCGCGCTGACAGGGCCATCTACGAGCAGTACTTC. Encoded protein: CSASSLRADRAIYEQYF.

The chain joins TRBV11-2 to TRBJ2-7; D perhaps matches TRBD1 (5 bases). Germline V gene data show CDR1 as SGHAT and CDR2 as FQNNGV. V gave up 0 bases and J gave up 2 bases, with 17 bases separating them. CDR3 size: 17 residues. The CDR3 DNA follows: TGTGCCAGCAGCTTAGATAGGGCGGAGTGGGGCGCCTACGAGCAGTACTTC. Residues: CASSLDRAEWGAYEQYF.

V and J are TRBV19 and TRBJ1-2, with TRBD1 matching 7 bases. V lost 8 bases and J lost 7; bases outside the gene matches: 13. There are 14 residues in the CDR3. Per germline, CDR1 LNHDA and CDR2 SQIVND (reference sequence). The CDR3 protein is CASRQQGNGGGYTF. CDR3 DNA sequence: TGTGCCAGTCGACAACAGGGGAATGGTGGTGGCTACACCTTC.

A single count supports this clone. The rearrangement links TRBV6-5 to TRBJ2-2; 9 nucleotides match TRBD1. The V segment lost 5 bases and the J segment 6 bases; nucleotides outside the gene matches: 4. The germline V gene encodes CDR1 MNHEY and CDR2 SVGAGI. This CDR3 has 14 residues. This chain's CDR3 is CASSPQGAAGELFF. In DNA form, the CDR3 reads TGTGCCAGCAGTCCACAGGGGGCCGCCGGGGAGCTGTTTTTT.

The CDR3 here is CSVEGEQPKNTDTQYF. CDR3 DNA: TGCAGCGTTGAGGGGGAACAACCTAAGAACACAGATACGCAGTATTTT. The V and J genes are TRBV29-1 and TRBJ2-3; D may be TRBD1 or TRBD2 (5 bases each). Germline loops: CDR1 SQVTM, CDR2 ANQGSEA. This CDR3 comprises 16 residues. With 3 bases removed from V and 2 bases from J, the gap between germline ends came to 18 bases.

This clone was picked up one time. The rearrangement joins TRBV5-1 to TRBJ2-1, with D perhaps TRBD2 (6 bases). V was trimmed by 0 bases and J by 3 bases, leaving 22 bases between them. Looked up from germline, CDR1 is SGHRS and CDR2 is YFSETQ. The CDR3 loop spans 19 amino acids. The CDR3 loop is CASSLVDPGRDAYYNEQFF. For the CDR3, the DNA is TGCGCCAGCAGCTTGGTTGACCCTGGGCGGGACGCCTACTACAATGAGCAGTTCTTC.